These 19 T cell receptor beta chains came from one sample sequenced in a study of technical replicates of blood from a handful of donors. Profiling relied on immunoSEQ multiplex PCR, and the TCRdb table lists in-frame clones only, not all of them. In the table there are roughly 100,000 clones, more than 90% of which are singletons. The sequencing sample was made of T cells isolated from PBMCs. These receptors all stem from a human donor in good health.

The V call is TRBV6-5, the J call TRBJ1-5; TRBD1 agrees at 8 bases. The CDR3 length is 14 residues. The V segment lost 5 bases and the J segment 5 bases; nucleotides outside the gene matches: 5. Germline CDR1 reads MNHEY; CDR2 reads SVGAGI. This CDR3 reads CASSTTGVDQPQHF. The CDR3 region has the DNA TGTGCCAGCAGTACGACAGGGGTGGATCAGCCCCAGCATTTT.

The gene calls are TRBV30 and TRBJ2-7; D is possibly TRBD1 (6 bases). This CDR3 spans 14 amino acids. V shed 0 bases and J shed 3 bases, with 12 bases lying between them. CDR1 is GTSNPN and CDR2 is SVGIG in the germline V gene (reference sequence). The CDR3 DNA reads as TGTGCCTGGAGTGTTGGGACAAGACTCTACGAGCAGTACTTC. Amino acid sequence: CAWSVGTRLYEQYF.

The chain has TRBV6-5 and TRBJ2-5; the D gene is possibly TRBD1 (6 bases). The germline V and J ends were trimmed by 2 bases and 1 base, with 11 bases remaining between them. CDR1 and CDR2 (germline): MNHEY, SVGAGI. This CDR3 region has 15 residues. The DNA for the CDR3 is TGTGCCAGCAGTTACGTCCGGGACATCCAAGAGACCCAGTACTTC. Protein product: CASSYVRDIQETQYF.

The chain recombines TRBV19 with TRBJ1-5; tentatively, D is TRBD1 (6 bases). The length of the CDR3 is 15 residues. Per the germline V gene, CDR1 is LNHDA and CDR2 is SQIVND (reference sequence). The V and J ends lost 6 bases and 3 bases respectively, with 15 bases between them. The DNA of the CDR3 is TGTGCCAGTAGCATGGGGGCTCGGTTCAATCAGCCCCAGCATTTT. Translation gives CASSMGARFNQPQHF.

The chain is built from TRBV5-1 and TRBJ1-3, with no clear D. V was shortened by 8 bases and J by 0 bases, with 15 bases between the two germline ends. CDR1 is SGHRS, CDR2 YFSETQ, per germline. CDR3 length: 15 residues. The CDR3 DNA reads as TGCGCCAGTGAATTGGAGCCGAACTCTGGAAACACCATATATTTT. Translated, it gives CASELEPNSGNTIYF.

V usage is TRBV15 and J usage is TRBJ2-1; 14 nucleotides align to TRBD2. The germline CDR1 and CDR2 sequences are LNHNV and YYDKDF (reference sequence). After removal of 1 base from V and 5 bases from J, the junction contained 7 bases not matched to a gene. CDR3 length: 18 residues. CDR3 bases: TGTGCCACCAGCAGAGGCGGGGGACTAGCGGGGGAGAACAATGAGCAGTTCTTC. This gives the protein CATSRGGGLAGENNEQFF.

CDR3 residues: CASSYSGDSYEQYF. The CDR3 coding sequence is TGTGCCAGCAGTTACTCCGGAGACTCCTACGAGCAGTACTTC. The chain recombines TRBV6-5 with TRBJ2-7; D remains ambiguous. Germline CDR1 reads MNHEY; CDR2 reads SVGAGI. The V end was cut by 0 bases, the J end by 0 bases, with 6 bases between. The CDR3 runs to 14 residues.

The chain has TRBV27 and TRBJ1-3; D is uncertain. The CDR3 covers 13 residues. Trimming left V 5 bases short and J 7 bases short, with 12 bases between. Germline values: CDR1 MNHEY, CDR2 SMNVEV (reference sequence). The CDR3 DNA reads as TGTGCCAGCAGTACTCCCTCGGGGAACACCATATATTTT. This sequence encodes CASSTPSGNTIYF.

J is TRBJ1-2 and V is TRBV10-2; D might be TRBD1 (5 bases). The V end lost 6 bases, the J end lost 2 bases, and 10 bases lay between the germline ends. Germline CDR1 and CDR2: WSHSY and SAAADI. This CDR3 is built from 13 residues. CDR3 DNA: TGCGCCAGCAGGGGGGGAGTGAACTATGGCTACACCTTC. Translated: CASRGGVNYGYTF.

This clone was detected once. The gene calls are TRBV10-3 and TRBJ2-4, with no clear D. Trimming stripped 3 bases from V and 0 bases from J, with 6 bases between. The CDR3 contains 14 residues. CDR1 is ENHRY, CDR2 SYGVKD, per germline. Written as DNA, the CDR3 is TGTGCCATCAGTGAATTACTAGCCAAAAACATTCAGTACTTC. Translation: CAISELLAKNIQYF.

The chain has TRBV19 and TRBJ2-7; D possibly corresponds to TRBD1 (6 bases). Looked up from germline, CDR1 is LNHDA and CDR2 is SQIVND (reference sequence). CDR3 length: 14 amino acids. The V gene lost 1 base and the J gene lost 2 bases, with 9 bases spanning the gap. The CDR3 loop is CASSIGDTTYEQYF. The CDR3 DNA reads TGTGCCAGTAGTATAGGGGACACCACCTACGAGCAGTACTTC.

The chain has TRBV21-1 and TRBJ2-3; TRBD1 is the table's D call, not checked against the DNA. TRBV21-1 has pseudogene status. This CDR3 comprises 16 residues. In DNA form, the CDR3 reads TGTGCCAGCAGCAAATTCACAGGGCTCCGCACAGATACGCAGTATTTT. Encoded protein: CASSKFTGLRTDTQYF.

This chain links TRBV6-1 with TRBJ1-2; TRBD1 is a possible D gene (6 bases). The germline gives CDR1 MNHNS, CDR2 SASEGT. With 4 bases removed from V and 8 bases from J, the gap between germline ends came to 14 bases. This CDR3 has 13 amino acids. The CDR3 region is CASSAGGAMGYTF. The DNA of the CDR3 is TGTGCCAGCAGTGCGGGGGGGGCTATGGGCTACACCTTC.

The genes are TRBV10-3 and TRBJ1-2; TRBD1 agrees at 7 bases. The CDR3 is 15 amino acids. Germline CDR1 ENHRY, CDR2 SYGVKD. Unmatched junction bases numbered 8, after V lost 3 bases and J lost 4 bases. The CDR3, as DNA: TGTGCCATCAGTGATAGGGGGCGGGACAGCTATGGCTACACCTTC. Its translation: CAISDRGRDSYGYTF.

V usage is TRBV6-5 and J usage is TRBJ2-3, with TRBD2 matching over 9 bases. This CDR3 comprises 14 residues. CDR1 and CDR2 (germline): MNHEY, SVGAGI. V lost 7 bases, J lost 4 bases, and 6 bases stayed unmatched. The CDR3 region is CASTSGTSPDTQYF. CDR3 sequence (DNA): TGTGCCAGCACCTCCGGGACTAGCCCAGATACGCAGTATTTT.

The chain is built from TRBV9 and TRBJ1-6, with D maybe TRBD1 (5 bases). In germline, CDR1 is SGDLS, CDR2 YYNGEE. Trimming took 4 bases from V and 6 from J, leaving 17 bases between them. The CDR3 is 16 residues long. In DNA form, the CDR3 reads TGTGCCAGCAGCTCCAGCCCAGTGACAGCTAATTCACCCCTCCACTTT. It codes for CASSSSPVTANSPLHF.

V gene TRBV5-6 combines with J gene TRBJ2-3, with 7 bases that match TRBD1. This CDR3 has 18 amino acids. V was clipped by 1 base and J by 6 bases; unmatched bases: 17. Looked up from germline, CDR1 is SGHDT and CDR2 is YYEEEE. CDR3 in DNA: TGTGCCAGCAGCTTGTACGGACGCCGGGACAGTCCTCGGGATACGCAGTATTTT. This codes for CASSLYGRRDSPRDTQYF.

The rearrangement uses TRBV7-9 and TRBJ1-2, with 7 bases lining up with TRBD1. V lost 5 bases to trimming and J lost 6 bases; unmatched junction nucleotides: 9. The CDR3 runs to 14 residues. The germline V gene encodes CDR1 SEHNR and CDR2 FQNEAQ (reference sequence). The CDR3 nucleotides are TGTGCCAGCAGCCGCGGGGACAGAAGGAATGGCTACACCTTC. Translating gives CASSRGDRRNGYTF.

The genes are TRBV7-9 and TRBJ1-5; TRBD1 matches 9 bases. V was clipped by 5 bases and J by 7 bases; unmatched bases: 12. From germline, CDR1 is SEHNR and CDR2 FQNEAQ (reference sequence). The CDR3 is 16 residues long. Here the CDR3 DNA reads TGTGCCAGCAGCCGGGGACAGGGCCCGAGGGAACAGCCCCAGCATTTT. This gives the protein CASSRGQGPREQPQHF.